These 22 T cell receptor beta chains were all obtained from the same sample, sequenced in a study of cytomegalovirus exposure and HLA in healthy donors. PCR used 60 Vbeta primers and 13 Jbeta primers. Here immunoSEQ multiplex PCR was the method, and the copy in TCRdb shows in-frame clones only, minus some. The data contain around 130,000 clones, about 8.5% of them seen just once; the ten biggest clones take up approximately 5%. The sequenced sample consisted of PBMCs. These receptors all stem from a man aged 40-49 years in good health and CMV-seronegative.

The sample holds a few counts of this clone. This chain links TRBV6-1 with TRBJ1-6; 10 nucleotides agree with TRBD1. This CDR3 region has 14 residues. V was pared by 4 bases and J by 9 bases, with 3 bases of the junction left unmatched. The germline V gene has CDR1 MNHNS and CDR2 SASEGT. CDR3 coding DNA: TGTGCCAGCAGTGGACAGGGGGCCGGTTCACCCCTCCACTTT. This codes for CASSGQGAGSPLHF.

The chain has TRBV11-3 and TRBJ2-2, with D possibly being TRBD1 (6 bases). V was cut by 3 bases and J by 6 bases, with 8 bases left in between. Germline CDR1 SGHNT, CDR2 YENEEA. The CDR3 loop spans 13 amino acids. The CDR3 nucleotides are TGTGCCAGCAGCTTTGAGGGGGCCGGGGAGCTGTTTTTT. Its protein is CASSFEGAGELFF.

This clone was counted between two and nine times. The chain carries TRBV6-5 and TRBJ1-1; TRBD1 matches at 8 bases. Trimming at V came to 4 bases and at J to 1 base, leaving 8 bases not matched to a gene. CDR1 is MNHEY and CDR2 is SVGAGI in the germline V gene. The CDR3 length is 16 residues. The chain's CDR3 is CASSLTGGLQNTEAFF. As DNA, the CDR3 is TGTGCCAGCAGTTTAACAGGGGGTTTGCAGAACACTGAAGCTTTCTTT.

This clone was found a few times. The CDR3, as DNA: TGCAGCGTCGGAGGCTCCGCCGCTGAAGCTTTCTTT. Translating gives CSVGGSAAEAFF. V is TRBV29-1 and J is TRBJ1-1; D remains unclear. The length of the CDR3 is 12 residues. Trimming took 6 bases from V and 6 from J, leaving 14 bases between them. Germline V gene data show CDR1 as SQVTM and CDR2 as ANQGSEA.

This clone was counted a few times. The V and J genes are TRBV5-1 and TRBJ2-3, with 7 positions matching TRBD1. CDR1 and CDR2 (germline): SGHRS, YFSETQ. This CDR3 is 14 amino acids long. V was clipped by 8 bases and J by 3 bases; unmatched bases: 9. The CDR3 sequence is CASTGDRATDTQYF. In DNA form, the CDR3 reads TGCGCCAGTACAGGGGATCGGGCAACAGATACGCAGTATTTT.

The chain couples TRBV7-9 to TRBJ1-5, with a tentative D call TRBD1 (5 bases). The V and J ends lost 5 bases and 1 base respectively, with 15 bases between them. Germline loops: CDR1 SEHNR, CDR2 FQNEAQ (reference sequence). The CDR3 runs to 16 residues. CDR3 DNA: TGTGCCAGCAGCCCCGGGGAGGGGTCGAGCAATCAGCCCCAGCATTTT. Protein sequence: CASSPGEGSSNQPQHF.

This chain uses TRBV2 with TRBJ2-5, with 7 bases lining up with TRBD1. The ends lost 1 base at V and 11 bases at J; junction bases unmatched: 4. The CDR3 totals 12 residues. Germline assignment: CDR1 SNHLY and CDR2 FYNNEI. The CDR3: CASSEGQGAQYF. The DNA for the CDR3 is TGTGCCAGCAGTGAAGGACAGGGCGCGCAGTACTTC.

V gene TRBV6-6 combines with J gene TRBJ2-1; 10 nucleotides align to TRBD2. Trimming removed 6 bases from V and 3 bases from J; junction bases left unmatched: 5. Germline lookup yields CDR1 MNHNY and CDR2 SVGAGI (reference sequence). CDR3 length: 15 amino acids. CDR3 nucleotides: TGTGCCAGCAGGCGGACTAGCGGCAACTACAATGAGCAGTTCTTC. Translating it yields CASRRTSGNYNEQFF.

CDR3 DNA: TGTGCCAGTAGTCCTGGGGGGGGGCTCAATGAGCAGTTCTTC. It encodes CASSPGGGLNEQFF. This chain uses TRBV19 with TRBJ2-1, with a possible D match to TRBD2 (7 bases). The CDR3 runs to 14 residues. The V gene lost 5 bases and the J gene lost 6 bases, with 14 bases spanning the gap. Germline V gene sequence: CDR1 LNHDA, CDR2 SQIVND (reference sequence).

This clone has just a few counts. Other DNA sequences in this specimen translate into the identical CDR3. The rearrangement uses TRBV6-6 and TRBJ2-2; tentatively, D is TRBD1 (6 bases). The CDR3 runs to 12 residues. Germline V gene sequence: CDR1 MNHNY, CDR2 SVGAGI (reference sequence). V was trimmed by 7 bases and J by 6 bases, leaving 9 bases between them. The CDR3 sequence: CASTRGAGELFF. Written as DNA, the CDR3 is TGTGCCAGCACCAGGGGAGCCGGGGAGCTGTTTTTT.

About this clone: Because it lacks the conserved phenylalanine or tryptophan at the end, this CDR3 is likely a read error. J is TRBJ1-4 and V is TRBV5-1, with 9 bases aligning to TRBD1. V was clipped by 4 bases and J by 7 bases; unmatched bases: 11. This CDR3 spans 16 amino acids. CDR1 is SGHRS and CDR2 is YFSETQ in the germline V gene. In DNA form, the CDR3 reads TGCGCCAGCAGCCCCCGCGGACAGGGGCGGGGTGAAAAACTGTTTGTT. Translating gives CASSPRGQGRGEKLFV.

The chain carries TRBV9 and TRBJ2-2, with TRBD2 identical over 14 bases. The CDR3 consists of 20 residues. The J segment lost 5 bases and the V segment lost 0 bases, leaving 12 bases of the junction unmatched. Per the germline V gene, CDR1 is SGDLS and CDR2 is YYNGEE. DNA for the CDR3: TGTGCCAGCAGCGTAGTCGACGGGACTAGCGGGGGCCTGATGACCGGGGAGCTGTTTTTT. It encodes CASSVVDGTSGGLMTGELFF.

This clone appeared a few times. This sample includes further DNA sequences coding for the same CDR3. The chain joins TRBV6-5 to TRBJ1-5, with no clear D. CDR1 MNHEY and CDR2 SVGAGI come from the germline V gene. V lost 0 bases to trimming and J lost 2 bases, with 5 bases between them. This CDR3 is 14 amino acids long. DNA of the CDR3: TGTGCCAGCAGTTACTCCGGTGGCAATCAGCCCCAGCATTTT. Translating it yields CASSYSGGNQPQHF.

The chain combines TRBV7-6 with TRBJ1-2; D is possibly TRBD1 (6 bases). The CDR3 has 13 residues. Germline V gives CDR1 SGHVS, CDR2 FNYEAQ. V dropped 1 base and J dropped 7 bases, with 10 bases sitting between them. CDR3 nucleotide sequence: TGTGCCAGCAGCTTAGACGGACAGCTTGGCTACACCTTC. Translated: CASSLDGQLGYTF.

This clone was picked up a small number of times. The genes are TRBV16 and TRBJ1-1; D is ambiguous. The V end lost 0 bases, the J end lost 3 bases, and 8 bases lay between the germline ends. Germline CDR1 KGHSY, CDR2 FQNENV. The CDR3 has 14 residues. Here the CDR3 DNA reads TGTGCCAGCAGCCAATCTGGGCCGGACACTGAAGCTTTCTTT. Translating it yields CASSQSGPDTEAFF.

V and J are TRBV6-1 and TRBJ1-2; D perhaps matches TRBD1 (6 bases). The CDR3 totals 14 residues. The germline CDR1 and CDR2 sequences are MNHNS and SASEGT. V lost 0 bases, J lost 5 bases, and 10 bases lay in between. DNA for the CDR3: TGTGCCAGCAGTGAAGCACAGGGTCGGTATGGCTACACCTTC. Residues: CASSEAQGRYGYTF.

This rearrangement joins TRBV4-1 to TRBJ2-1; D is possibly TRBD2 (6 bases). The V gene's germline CDR1 is MGHRA and CDR2 YSYEKL. Trimming stripped 3 bases from V and 1 base from J, with 16 bases between. CDR3 length: 17 residues. This CDR3 is CASSHPRLVRSYNEQFF. CDR3 nucleotide sequence: TGCGCCAGCAGCCACCCTCGACTAGTTCGGTCCTACAATGAGCAGTTCTTC.

The chain has TRBV5-6 and TRBJ1-2; D not resolved. The V end lost 0 bases, the J end lost 1 base, and 4 bases lay between the germline ends. Germline V gene lookup returns CDR1 SGHDT and CDR2 YYEEEE. The CDR3 contains 13 residues. In DNA, the CDR3 is TGTGCCAGCAGCTTGGCGGGTAACTATGGCTACACCTTC. Translation: CASSLAGNYGYTF.

This chain uses TRBV5-5 with TRBJ2-1, with TRBD1 as a possible D gene (7 bases). This CDR3 is 13 amino acids long. Trimming left V 3 bases short and J 9 bases short, with 13 bases between. Germline CDR1 reads SGHKS; CDR2 reads YYEKEE (reference sequence). The CDR3 spells CASSSNRGGEQFF. In DNA, the CDR3 is TGTGCCAGCAGCTCGAACAGGGGAGGTGAGCAGTTCTTC.

This clone was detected only a few times. The chain is built from TRBV6-1 and TRBJ1-5; 8 bases align to TRBD1. V lost 3 bases and J lost 7; bases outside the gene matches: 8. The CDR3 loop spans 15 amino acids. In germline, CDR1 is MNHNS, CDR2 SASEGT. The CDR3 DNA sequence: TGTGCCAGCAGTGATGGGCTGACAGGGGAACAGCCCCAGCATTTT. Its translation is CASSDGLTGEQPQHF.

There are a few counts of this clone. The V and J genes are TRBV11-2 and TRBJ2-3; no reliable D call. The CDR3 spans 15 residues. Per germline, CDR1 SGHAT and CDR2 FQNNGV. The V gene lost 5 bases and the J gene lost 2 bases, with 14 bases spanning the gap. The CDR3 reads CASSPLAVATDTQYF. The DNA of the CDR3 is TGTGCCAGCAGCCCCCTCGCGGTAGCCACAGATACGCAGTATTTT.

The V call is TRBV18, the J call TRBJ2-3, with D perhaps matching TRBD1 (5 bases). Germline V gene lookup returns CDR1 KGHSH and CDR2 LQKENI. V was clipped by 6 bases and J by 0 bases, with 13 bases between them. The CDR3 totals 15 residues. The CDR3 region has the DNA TGTGCCAGCTCCCTGGCAGGGTTGAGCACAGATACGCAGTATTTT. This translates into CASSLAGLSTDTQYF. The complete variable domain, with remaining parts taken from reference TRBV18 and TRBJ2-3, reads NAGVMQNPRHLVRRRGQEARLRCSPMKGHSHVYWYRQLPEEGLKFMVYLQKENIIDESGMPKERFSAEFPKEGPSILRIQQVVRGDSAAYFCASSLAGLSTDTQYFGPGTRLTVL.